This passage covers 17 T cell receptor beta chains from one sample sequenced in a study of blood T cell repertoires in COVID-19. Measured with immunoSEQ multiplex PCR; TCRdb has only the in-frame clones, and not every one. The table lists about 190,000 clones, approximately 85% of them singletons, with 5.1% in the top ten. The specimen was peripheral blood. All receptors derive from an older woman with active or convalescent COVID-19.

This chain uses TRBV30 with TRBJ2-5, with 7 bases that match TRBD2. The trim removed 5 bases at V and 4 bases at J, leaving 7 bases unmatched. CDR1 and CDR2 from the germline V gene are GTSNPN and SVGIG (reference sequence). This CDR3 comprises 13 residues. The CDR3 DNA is TGTGCCTGGTCTGGTGGGGGGGTAGAGACCCAGTACTTC. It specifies CAWSGGGVETQYF.

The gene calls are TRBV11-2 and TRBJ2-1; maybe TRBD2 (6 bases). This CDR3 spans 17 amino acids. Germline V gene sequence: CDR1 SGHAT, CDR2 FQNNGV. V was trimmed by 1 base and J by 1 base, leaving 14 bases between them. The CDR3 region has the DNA TGTGCCAGCAGCTTAGTTGGTAGCGGATATTCCTACAATGAGCAGTTCTTC. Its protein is CASSLVGSGYSYNEQFF.

In nucleotides, the CDR3 is TGTGCCAGCAGCGCCGGGACTAGCGGGAGAGGGGAGCAGTTCTTC. Residues: CASSAGTSGRGEQFF. The V and J genes are TRBV9 and TRBJ2-1; 14 positions match TRBD2. V lost 3 bases to trimming and J lost 10 bases; unmatched junction nucleotides: 6. Looked up from germline, CDR1 is SGDLS and CDR2 is YYNGEE. The CDR3 loop spans 15 amino acids.

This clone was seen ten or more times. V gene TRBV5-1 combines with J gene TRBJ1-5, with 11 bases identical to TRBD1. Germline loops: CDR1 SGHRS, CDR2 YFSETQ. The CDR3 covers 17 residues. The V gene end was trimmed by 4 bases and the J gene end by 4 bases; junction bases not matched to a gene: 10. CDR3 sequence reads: CASSPGLGTGGNQPQHF. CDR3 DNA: TGCGCCAGCAGCCCGGGGTTGGGGACAGGGGGGAATCAGCCCCAGCATTTT.

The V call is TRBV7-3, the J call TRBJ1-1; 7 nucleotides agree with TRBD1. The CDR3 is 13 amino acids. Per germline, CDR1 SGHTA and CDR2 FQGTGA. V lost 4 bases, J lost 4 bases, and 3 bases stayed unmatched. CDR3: CASSSQGVTEAFF. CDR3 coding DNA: TGTGCCAGCAGCTCTCAGGGGGTCACTGAAGCTTTCTTT.

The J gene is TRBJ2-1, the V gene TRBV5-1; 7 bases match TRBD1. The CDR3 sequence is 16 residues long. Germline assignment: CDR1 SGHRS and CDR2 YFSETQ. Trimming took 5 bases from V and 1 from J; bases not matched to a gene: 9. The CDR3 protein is CASSFTGEVSYNEQFF. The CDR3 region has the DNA TGCGCCAGCAGTTTTACAGGGGAAGTTTCCTACAATGAGCAGTTCTTC.

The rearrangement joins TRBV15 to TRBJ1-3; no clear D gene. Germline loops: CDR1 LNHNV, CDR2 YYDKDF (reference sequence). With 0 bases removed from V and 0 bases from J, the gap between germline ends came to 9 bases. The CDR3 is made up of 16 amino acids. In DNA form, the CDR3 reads TGTGCCACCAGCAGAGATTACCCAGACTCTGGAAACACCATATATTTT. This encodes CATSRDYPDSGNTIYF.

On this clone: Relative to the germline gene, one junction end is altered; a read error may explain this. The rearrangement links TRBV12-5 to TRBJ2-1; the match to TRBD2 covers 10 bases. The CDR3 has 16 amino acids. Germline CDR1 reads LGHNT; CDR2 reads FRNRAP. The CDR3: CASGLGLAGVHNEQFF. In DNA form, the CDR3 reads TGTGCTAGTGGGTTGGGGCTAGCGGGAGTCCACAATGAGCAGTTCTTC.

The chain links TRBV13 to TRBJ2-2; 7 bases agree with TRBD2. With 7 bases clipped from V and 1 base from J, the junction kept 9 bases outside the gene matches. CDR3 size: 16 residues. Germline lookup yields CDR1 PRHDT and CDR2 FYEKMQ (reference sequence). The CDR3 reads CASTSEAGRNTGELFF. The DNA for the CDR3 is TGTGCCAGCACCTCTGAAGCGGGGAGGAACACCGGGGAGCTGTTTTTT.

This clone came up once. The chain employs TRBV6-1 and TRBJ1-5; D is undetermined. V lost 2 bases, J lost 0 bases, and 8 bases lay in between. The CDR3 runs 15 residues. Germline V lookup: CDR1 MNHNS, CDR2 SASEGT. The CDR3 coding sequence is TGTGCCAGCAGTGAAATGACAAATAGCAATCAGCCCCAGCATTTT. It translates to CASSEMTNSNQPQHF.

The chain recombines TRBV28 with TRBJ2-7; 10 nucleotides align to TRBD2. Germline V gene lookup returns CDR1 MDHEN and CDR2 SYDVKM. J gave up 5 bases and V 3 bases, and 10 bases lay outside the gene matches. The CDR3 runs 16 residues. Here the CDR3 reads CASSFMSGRVLDEQYF. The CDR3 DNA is TGTGCCAGCAGTTTTATGAGCGGGAGGGTCCTAGACGAGCAGTACTTC.

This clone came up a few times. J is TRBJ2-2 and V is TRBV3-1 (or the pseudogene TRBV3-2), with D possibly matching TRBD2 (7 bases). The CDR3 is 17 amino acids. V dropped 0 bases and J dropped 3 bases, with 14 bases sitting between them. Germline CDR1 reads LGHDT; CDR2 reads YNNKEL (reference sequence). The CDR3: CASSQDNWGGYTGELFF. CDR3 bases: TGTGCCAGCAGCCAAGATAACTGGGGGGGCTACACCGGGGAGCTGTTTTTT.

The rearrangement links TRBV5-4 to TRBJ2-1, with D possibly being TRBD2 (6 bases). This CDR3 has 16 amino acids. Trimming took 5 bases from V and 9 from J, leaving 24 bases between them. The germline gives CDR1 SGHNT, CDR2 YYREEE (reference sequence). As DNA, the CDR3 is TGTGCCAGCAGTCGCGTAGACGGGAGCCTTAAGGGTGAGCAGTTCTTC. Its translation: CASSRVDGSLKGEQFF. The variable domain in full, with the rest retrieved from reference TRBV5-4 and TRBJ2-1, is ETGVTQSPTHLIKTRGQQVTLRCSSQSGHNTVSWYQQALGQGPQFIFQYYREEENGRGNFPPRFSGLQFPNYSSELNVNALELDDSALYLCASSRVDGSLKGEQFFGPGTRLTVL.

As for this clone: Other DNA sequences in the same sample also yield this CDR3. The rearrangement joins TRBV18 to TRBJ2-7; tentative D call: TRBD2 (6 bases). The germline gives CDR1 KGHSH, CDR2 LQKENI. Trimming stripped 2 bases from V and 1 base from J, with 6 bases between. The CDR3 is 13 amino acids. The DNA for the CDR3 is TGTGCCAGCTCACCAGGGAGGTCCTACGAGCAGTACTTC. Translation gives CASSPGRSYEQYF.

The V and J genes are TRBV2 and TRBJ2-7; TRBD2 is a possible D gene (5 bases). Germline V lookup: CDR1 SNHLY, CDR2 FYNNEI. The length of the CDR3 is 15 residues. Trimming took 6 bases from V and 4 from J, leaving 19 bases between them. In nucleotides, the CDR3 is TGTGCCAGCAGGAGGGAGTCAGTTGCCTTTTACGAGCAGTACTTC. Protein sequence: CASRRESVAFYEQYF.

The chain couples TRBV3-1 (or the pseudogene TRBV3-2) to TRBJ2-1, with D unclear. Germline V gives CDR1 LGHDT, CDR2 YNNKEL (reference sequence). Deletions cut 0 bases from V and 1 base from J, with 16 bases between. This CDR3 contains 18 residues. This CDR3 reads CASSQDLPFTTSYNEQFF. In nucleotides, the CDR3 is TGTGCCAGCAGCCAAGATCTCCCTTTCACAACATCCTACAATGAGCAGTTCTTC.

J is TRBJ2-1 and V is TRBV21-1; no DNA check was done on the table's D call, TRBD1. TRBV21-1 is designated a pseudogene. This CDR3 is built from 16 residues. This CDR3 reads CASSLPGQGRYNEQFF. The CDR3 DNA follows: TGTGCCAGCAGTTTACCGGGACAGGGCCGATACAATGAGCAGTTCTTC.